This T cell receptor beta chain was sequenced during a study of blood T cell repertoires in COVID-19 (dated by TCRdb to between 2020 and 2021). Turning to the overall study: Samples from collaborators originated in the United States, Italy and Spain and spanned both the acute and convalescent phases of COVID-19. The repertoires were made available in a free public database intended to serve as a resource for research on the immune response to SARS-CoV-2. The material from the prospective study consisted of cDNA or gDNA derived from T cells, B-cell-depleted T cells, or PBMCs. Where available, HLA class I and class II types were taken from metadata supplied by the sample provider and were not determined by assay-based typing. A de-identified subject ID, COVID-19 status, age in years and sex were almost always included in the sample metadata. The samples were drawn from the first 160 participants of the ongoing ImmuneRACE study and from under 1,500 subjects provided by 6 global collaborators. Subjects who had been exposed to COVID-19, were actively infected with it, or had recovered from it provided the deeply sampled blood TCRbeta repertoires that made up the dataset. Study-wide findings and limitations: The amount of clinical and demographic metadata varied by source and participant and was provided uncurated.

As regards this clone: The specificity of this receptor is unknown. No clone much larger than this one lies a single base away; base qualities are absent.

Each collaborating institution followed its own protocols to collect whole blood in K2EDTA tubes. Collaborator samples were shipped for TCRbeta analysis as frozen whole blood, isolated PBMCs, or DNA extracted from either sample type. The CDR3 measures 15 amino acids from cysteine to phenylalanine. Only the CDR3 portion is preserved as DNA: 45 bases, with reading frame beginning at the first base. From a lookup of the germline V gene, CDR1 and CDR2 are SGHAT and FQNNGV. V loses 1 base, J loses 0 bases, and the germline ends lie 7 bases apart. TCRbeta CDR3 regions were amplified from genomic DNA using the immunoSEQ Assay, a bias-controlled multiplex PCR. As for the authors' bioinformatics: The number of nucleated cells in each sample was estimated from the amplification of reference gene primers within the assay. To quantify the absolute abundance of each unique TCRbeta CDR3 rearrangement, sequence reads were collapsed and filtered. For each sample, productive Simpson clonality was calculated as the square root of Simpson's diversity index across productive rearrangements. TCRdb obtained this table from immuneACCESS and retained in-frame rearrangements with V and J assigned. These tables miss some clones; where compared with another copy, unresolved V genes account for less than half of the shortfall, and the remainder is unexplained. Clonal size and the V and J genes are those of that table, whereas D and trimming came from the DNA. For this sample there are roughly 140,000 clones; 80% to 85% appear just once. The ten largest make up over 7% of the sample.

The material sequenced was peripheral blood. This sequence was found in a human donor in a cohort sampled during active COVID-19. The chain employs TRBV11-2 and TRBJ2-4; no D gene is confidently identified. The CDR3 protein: CASSLGGLAKNIQYF. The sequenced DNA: TGTGCCAGCAGCTTAGGTGGCCTAGCCAAAAACATTCAGTACTTC.